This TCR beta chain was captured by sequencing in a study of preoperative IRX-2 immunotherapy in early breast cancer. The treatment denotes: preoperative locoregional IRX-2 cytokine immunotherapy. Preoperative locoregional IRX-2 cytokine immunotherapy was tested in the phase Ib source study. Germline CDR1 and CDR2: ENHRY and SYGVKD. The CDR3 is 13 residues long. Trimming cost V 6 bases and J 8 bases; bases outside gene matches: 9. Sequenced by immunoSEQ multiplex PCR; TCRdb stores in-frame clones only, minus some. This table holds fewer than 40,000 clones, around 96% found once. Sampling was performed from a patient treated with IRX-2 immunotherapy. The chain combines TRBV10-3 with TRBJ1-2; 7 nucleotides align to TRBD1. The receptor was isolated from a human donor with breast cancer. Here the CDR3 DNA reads TGTGCCATCAGGAAGGACAGGAACGGGGGCTACACCTTC. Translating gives CAIRKDRNGGYTF.